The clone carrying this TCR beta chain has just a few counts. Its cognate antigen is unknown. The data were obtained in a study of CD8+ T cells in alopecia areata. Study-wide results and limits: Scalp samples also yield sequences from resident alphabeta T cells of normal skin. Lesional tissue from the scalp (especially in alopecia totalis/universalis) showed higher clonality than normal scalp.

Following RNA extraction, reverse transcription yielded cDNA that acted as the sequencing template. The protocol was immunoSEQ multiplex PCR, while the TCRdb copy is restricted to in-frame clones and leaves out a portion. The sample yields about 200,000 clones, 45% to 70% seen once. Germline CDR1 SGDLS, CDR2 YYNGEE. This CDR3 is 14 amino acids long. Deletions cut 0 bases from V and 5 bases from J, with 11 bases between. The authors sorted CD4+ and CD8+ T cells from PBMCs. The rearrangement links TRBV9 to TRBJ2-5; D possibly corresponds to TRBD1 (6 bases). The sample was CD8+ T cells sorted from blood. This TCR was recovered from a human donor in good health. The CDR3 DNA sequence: TGTGCCAGCAGCGTAGGAAGACAGGACGAGACCCAGTACTTC. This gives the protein CASSVGRQDETQYF. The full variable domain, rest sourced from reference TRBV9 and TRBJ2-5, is DSGVTQTPKHLITATGQRVTLRCSPRSGDLSVYWYQQSLDQGLQFLIQYYNGEERAKGNILERFSAQQFPDLHSELNLSSLELGDSALYFCASSVGRQDETQYFGPGTRLLVL.